These 27 T cell receptor beta chains were all obtained from the same sample, sequenced in a study of Graves' ophthalmopathy and Graves' hyperthyroidism. From RNA, the CDR3 regions of TCR beta chains were amplified and sequenced. Amplification began with first-round RT-PCR using HTBI primers, then second-round multiplex PCR was performed. TCRdb recomputed calls from the multiplex PCR reads with MiXCR, one row per CDR3 protein. The sample records 170,000 or so distinct CDR3 sequences, approximately 38% being singletons. The sequenced sample consisted of peripheral blood. These receptors all come from a woman aged 40 to 49 with Graves' ophthalmopathy.

The V gene is TRBV7-2, the J gene TRBJ2-7; D is ambiguous. V shed 1 base and J shed 1 base, with 11 bases lying between them. Germline CDR1 SGHTA, CDR2 FQGNSA. CDR3 length: 15 residues. CDR3 loop: CASSLGPERSYEQYF. CDR3 nucleotide sequence: TGTGCCAGCAGCTTAGGGCCAGAACGATCCTACGAGCAGTACTTC. Full variable domain (rest looked up from reference TRBV7-2 and TRBJ2-7): GAGVSQSPSNKVTEKGKDVELRCDPISGHTALYWYRQSLGQGLEFLIYFQGNSAPDKSGLPSDRFSAERTGGSVSTLTIQRTQQEDSAVYLCASSLGPERSYEQYFGPGTRLTVT.

This chain uses TRBV28 with TRBJ1-1, with TRBD1 as a possible D gene (5 bases). There are 14 residues in the CDR3. CDR1 MDHEN and CDR2 SYDVKM come from the germline V gene. V was clipped by 6 bases and J by 4 bases, with 15 bases between them. The CDR3 sequence: CASSPGGRVTEAFF. The CDR3 region has the DNA TGTGCCAGCAGCCCAGGCGGCAGGGTCACTGAAGCTTTCTTT.

This clonotype was recorded only once. The rearrangement links TRBV6-1 to TRBJ2-7, with D perhaps matching TRBD2 (5 bases). V gave up 6 bases and J gave up 3 bases, with 9 bases separating them. This CDR3 comprises 12 residues. The germline CDR1 and CDR2 sequences are MNHNS and SASEGT. Here the CDR3 reads CASSVGNYEQYF. In DNA form, the CDR3 reads TGTGCCAGCAGCGTCGGGAACTACGAGCAGTACTTC.

This clonotype was seen at least ten times. The V gene is TRBV6-2 or TRBV6-3, the J gene TRBJ2-6; D gene uncertain. The V gene's germline CDR1 is MNHEY and CDR2 SVGEGT. The CDR3 is 15 amino acids. V lost 6 bases and J lost 0, with 9 bases in between. DNA for the CDR3: TGTGCCAGCAGCTCAATCAACTCTGGGGCCAACGTCCTGACTTTC. This codes for CASSSINSGANVLTF.

The chain combines TRBV19 with TRBJ2-7, with 11 bases identical to TRBD2. V shed 4 bases, J shed 2 bases, and the junction held 10 bases outside the gene matches. The CDR3 spans 17 residues. Germline-derived CDR1 and CDR2 are LNHDA and SQIVND (reference sequence). CDR3 nucleotide sequence: TGTGCCAGTAGTAAGCCAAATCTAGCGGGAGGAACCTACGAGCAGTACTTC. It codes for CASSKPNLAGGTYEQYF.

The rearrangement links TRBV10-2 to TRBJ2-2, with D uncertain. The CDR3 extends over 13 amino acids. Germline-derived CDR1 and CDR2 are WSHSY and SAAADI. Trimming left V 6 bases short and J 6 bases short, with 11 bases between. In DNA, the CDR3 is TGCGCCAGCAGAGAAGCCAGCTCCGGGGAGCTGTTTTTT. This translates into CASREASSGELFF.

This clonotype appeared many times. This chain uses TRBV15 with TRBJ2-6; no firm D call. CDR1 and CDR2 from the germline V gene are LNHNV and YYDKDF (reference sequence). V dropped 4 bases and J dropped 1 base, with 14 bases sitting between them. The CDR3 contains 17 residues. The CDR3 coding sequence is TGTGCCACCAGCAAAGCTCCAGTCCGATCTGGGGCCAACGTCCTGACTTTC. Translation: CATSKAPVRSGANVLTF. Looking up the rest from reference TRBV15 and TRBJ2-6 gives the full variable domain: DAMVIQNPRYQVTQFGKPVTLSCSQTLNHNVMYWYQQKSSQAPKLLFHYYDKDFNNEADTPDNFQSRRPNTSFCFLDIRSPGLGDTAMYLCATSKAPVRSGANVLTFGAGSRLTVL.

This clonotype was detected many times. This chain links TRBV20-1 with TRBJ1-2; no definite D call. V lost 5 bases, J lost 8 bases, and 12 bases lay in between. The CDR3 consists of 11 residues. Germline loops: CDR1 DFQATT, CDR2 SNEGSKA (reference sequence). The CDR3 here is CSAGLPWGYTF. CDR3 DNA: TGCAGTGCTGGTCTCCCTTGGGGCTACACCTTC.

The CDR3 loop is CASSTYLGPGAFF. DNA of the CDR3: TGTGCCAGCAGCACCTATCTGGGTCCGGGAGCTTTCTTT. The chain links TRBV6-2 or TRBV6-3 to TRBJ1-1; D is unclear. The CDR3 spans 13 residues. Germline V gene sequence: CDR1 MNHEY, CDR2 SVGEGT. The V end was cut by 6 bases, the J end by 10 bases, with 18 bases between.

In its sample, this clonotype was seen many times. This chain uses TRBV28 with TRBJ1-1, with D unclear. The CDR3 totals 13 residues. CDR1 and CDR2 from the germline V gene are MDHEN and SYDVKM. The V end lost 3 bases, the J end lost 1 base, and 6 bases lay between the germline ends. The CDR3 nucleotides read TGTGCCAGCAGTTTTTGGGGGAACACTGAAGCTTTCTTT. It specifies CASSFWGNTEAFF.

This clonotype was seen many times. This rearrangement joins TRBV25-1 to TRBJ2-7; D uncertain. Germline lookup yields CDR1 MGHDK and CDR2 SYGVNS. Trimming shortened V by 1 base and J by 2 bases, and 12 bases separated the two germline ends. The CDR3 is 15 amino acids. CDR3 DNA sequence: TGTGCCAGCAGTGAATTGTGGCAGGATGCCTACGAGCAGTACTTC. This codes for CASSELWQDAYEQYF.

This clonotype was picked up one time. The chain has TRBV11-2 and TRBJ2-6; D is unresolved. The CDR3 is 12 amino acids. V was pared by 6 bases and J by 4 bases, with 4 bases between. The germline CDR1 and CDR2 sequences are SGHAT and FQNNGV. CDR3 amino acids: CASRGGANVLTF. CDR3 DNA sequence: TGTGCCAGCAGGGGCGGGGCCAACGTCCTGACTTTC.

Many counts were recorded for this clonotype. As DNA, the CDR3 is TGTGCCAGCAGTCCATTTAGCGGGGGCTCCTACGAGCAGTACTTC. Translating it yields CASSPFSGGSYEQYF. V usage is TRBV6-5 and J usage is TRBJ2-7; TRBD2 matches 9 bases. V was clipped by 5 bases and J by 0 bases; unmatched bases: 5. Germline CDR1 reads MNHEY; CDR2 reads SVGAGI. There are 15 residues in the CDR3.

The chain has TRBV6-2 or TRBV6-3 and TRBJ2-7, with no clear D. The CDR3 is made up of 12 amino acids. V was clipped by 4 bases and J by 6 bases, with 10 bases between them. CDR1 is MNHEY and CDR2 is SVGEGT in the germline V gene. The CDR3 bases are TGTGCCAGCAGTTCACCGCCGCCCGAGCAGTACTTC. Its translation is CASSSPPPEQYF.

In this sample, this clonotype turned up many times. The gene calls are TRBV2 and TRBJ2-5, with a tentative D call TRBD2 (5 bases). Trimming shortened V by 6 bases and J by 5 bases, and 13 bases separated the two germline ends. CDR3 size: 13 residues. The germline gives CDR1 SNHLY, CDR2 FYNNEI. CDR3 in amino acids: CASSGQAGETQYF. The CDR3, as DNA: TGTGCCAGCAGCGGCCAGGCGGGCGAGACCCAGTACTTC.

Only a few counts were recorded for this clonotype. This chain links TRBV2 with TRBJ2-7; 8 bases fit TRBD2. With 3 bases clipped from V and 0 bases from J, the junction kept 4 bases outside the gene matches. The length of the CDR3 is 15 residues. The germline CDR1 and CDR2 sequences are SNHLY and FYNNEI. The CDR3 here is CASSEVAGSSYEQYF. In DNA, the CDR3 is TGTGCCAGCAGTGAGGTAGCGGGGAGCTCCTACGAGCAGTACTTC.

This clonotype was recorded many times. The V call is TRBV20-1, the J call TRBJ2-3, with unresolved D. Germline V gives CDR1 DFQATT, CDR2 SNEGSKA (reference sequence). This CDR3 comprises 14 residues. V was cut by 1 base and J by 5 bases, with 13 bases left in between. CDR3 DNA: TGCAGTGCTAGAGTGAGTCAGCGAGGAGATACGCAGTATTTT. Its translation is CSARVSQRGDTQYF.

The chain recombines TRBV6-2 or TRBV6-3 with TRBJ2-2; TRBD2 might be the D (5 bases). CDR3 length equals 19 residues. Between the trimmed V and J ends, which lost 6 bases and 4 bases, there was a span of 27 bases. Germline V lookup: CDR1 MNHEY, CDR2 SVGEGT. Here the CDR3 DNA reads TGTGCCAGCAGGTCGGCGGGCTACACGCTACTGGGGAGCACCGGGGAGCTGTTTTTT. Protein sequence: CASRSAGYTLLGSTGELFF.

This clonotype was observed many times. The rearrangement uses TRBV28 and TRBJ1-1, with TRBD1 matching 12 bases. Germline values: CDR1 MDHEN, CDR2 SYDVKM. The CDR3 has 15 residues. Germline trimming cut 6 bases from V and 5 bases from J; bases unmatched to any gene: 7. CDR3 sequence: CASSAGQGALTEAFF. CDR3 DNA sequence: TGTGCCAGCAGCGCGGGACAGGGGGCTTTGACTGAAGCTTTCTTT.

At least ten counts were recorded for this clonotype. The V call is TRBV5-1, the J call TRBJ2-7, with unresolved D. V lost 0 bases and J lost 0, with 10 bases in between. The CDR3 runs to 15 residues. Germline CDR1 reads SGHRS; CDR2 reads YFSETQ. DNA of the CDR3: TGCGCCAGCAGCTTGGTAGCCAGTAGCTCCTACGAGCAGTACTTC. Encoded protein: CASSLVASSSYEQYF.

There are many counts of this clonotype. V usage is TRBV30 and J usage is TRBJ2-5; D is unclear. Germline CDR1 and CDR2: GTSNPN and SVGIG (reference sequence). This CDR3 is built from 12 residues. V was clipped by 7 bases and J by 0 bases, with 9 bases between them. The CDR3 bases are TGTGCCTCTACTACCAACCAAGAGACCCAGTACTTC. It translates to CASTTNQETQYF.

This clonotype was seen at least ten times. The chain recombines TRBV28 with TRBJ1-2; 9 bases match TRBD1. J lost 1 base, V lost 4 bases, and 4 bases had no gene match. The CDR3 loop spans 15 amino acids. Germline V gene lookup returns CDR1 MDHEN and CDR2 SYDVKM. The CDR3 nucleotides are TGTGCCAGCAGTTCCGGACAGGGGAATAACTATGGCTACACCTTC. This gives the protein CASSSGQGNNYGYTF.

The sample holds a few counts of this clonotype. J is TRBJ2-5 and V is TRBV7-8, with D maybe TRBD1 (6 bases). Trimming removed 5 bases at V and 3 bases at J, with 10 bases between. The CDR3 covers 13 residues. Per the germline V gene, CDR1 is SGHVS and CDR2 is FQNEAQ. CDR3 region: CASSPYREETQYF. CDR3 sequence (DNA): TGTGCCAGCAGCCCGTACAGGGAAGAGACCCAGTACTTC. Supplemented by reference TRBV7-8 and TRBJ2-5, the full variable domain reads GAGVSQSPRYKVAKRGQDVALRCDPISGHVSLFWYQQALGQGPEFLTYFQNEAQLDKSGLPSDRFFAERPEGSVSTLKIQRTQQEDSAVYLCASSPYREETQYFGPGTRLLVL.

This clonotype was seen ten or more times. The rearrangement joins TRBV28 to TRBJ1-2; 7 positions match TRBD1. The CDR3 contains 16 residues. V lost 4 bases and J lost 11; bases outside the gene matches: 19. Germline CDR1 MDHEN, CDR2 SYDVKM. Written as DNA, the CDR3 is TGTGCCAGCAGTTCCACGTCCAGGGGGGTATTCGGTTCTTACACCTTC. This translates into CASSSTSRGVFGSYTF.

V and J are TRBV12-3 or TRBV12-4 and TRBJ1-2; the D gene is possibly TRBD1 (6 bases). Trimming cost V 3 bases and J 8 bases, with 16 bases left between them. This CDR3 has 14 residues. CDR3 amino acids: CASSLARRGLGYTF. The CDR3 DNA reads as TGTGCCAGCAGTTTGGCGCGCAGGGGCCTAGGCTACACCTTC.

This clonotype was picked up many times. V gene TRBV25-1 combines with J gene TRBJ2-5, with TRBD1 identical over 8 bases. The V gene's germline CDR1 is MGHDK and CDR2 SYGVNS. The CDR3 is made up of 18 amino acids. V was clipped by 2 bases and J by 4 bases; unmatched bases: 15. The CDR3 DNA sequence: TGTGCCAGCAGTGAACGAGGGACAGGAGTTAATCGTGGAGAGACCCAGTACTTC. Its translation: CASSERGTGVNRGETQYF.

This chain connects TRBV6-2 or TRBV6-3 to TRBJ1-5, with a possible D match to TRBD1 (6 bases). The CDR3 consists of 15 residues. The V and J ends lost 6 bases and 5 bases respectively, with 17 bases between them. Germline V gene data show CDR1 as MNHEY and CDR2 as SVGEGT. The CDR3 nucleotides read TGTGCCAGCAGCCGTCGACAGGTTATCGATCAGCCCCAGCATTTT. The encoded protein is CASSRRQVIDQPQHF.